The present entry profiles one T cell receptor (beta chain) with its context. The data were obtained in a study of cytomegalovirus exposure and HLA in healthy donors. Germline CDR1 SGHTA, CDR2 FQGNSA. V trimming: 4 bases; J trimming: 2 bases; junction bases outside the gene matches: 4. The CDR3 has 14 residues. Amplification used 60 Vbeta primers and 13 Jbeta primers. The method was immunoSEQ multiplex PCR; TCRdb's version includes in-frame clones alone and lacks a portion of them. The sample has 150,000 to 200,000 clones, 80% to 85% seen once. Sequencing was done on a sample of PBMCs. V gene TRBV7-2 combines with J gene TRBJ2-7, with 8 bases matching TRBD2. The sequence came from a man younger than 35 in good health and CMV-seronegative. Here the CDR3 DNA reads TGTGCCAGCAGCTGGAGCGGGGGACCCTACGAGCAGTACTTC. Protein: CASSWSGGPYEQYF.